The 15 T cell receptor beta chains in this list originate from one sample, sequenced in a study of cytomegalovirus exposure and HLA in healthy donors. PCR was performed using 60 Vbeta and 13 Jbeta primers. Generated by immunoSEQ multiplex PCR, the TCRdb table keeps only in-frame clones and is missing some. Found here are approximately 100,000 clones, 65% to 85% of them singletons; the top ten hold around 2%. The sample comprised PBMCs. The receptors shown here come from a man between 18 and 35 years old in good health and CMV-seronegative.

The chain has TRBV6-1 and TRBJ2-3; possible D gene TRBD1, 5 bases. Germline V gene sequence: CDR1 MNHNS, CDR2 SASEGT. The CDR3 totals 15 residues. V lost 5 bases and J 1 base, leaving 13 bases between the germline ends. Here the CDR3 reads CASSQGAVRTDTQYF. The DNA of the CDR3 is TGTGCCAGCAGTCAAGGGGCAGTGCGCACAGATACGCAGTATTTT.

The chain couples TRBV14 to TRBJ2-1, with TRBD2 matching 12 bases. V lost 0 bases, J lost 1 base, and 10 bases stayed unmatched. The CDR3 covers 20 residues. Germline V gene data show CDR1 as SGHDN and CDR2 as FVKESK. The CDR3 DNA follows: TGTGCCAGCAGCCAAGATCGCGCTAGCGGGGGGGTGGGTTCCTACAATGAGCAGTTCTTC. Its protein product is CASSQDRASGGVGSYNEQFF.

This clone has just one count. The chain is built from TRBV9 and TRBJ1-2, with 12 nucleotides matching TRBD1. Trimming removed 2 bases from V and 2 bases from J; junction bases left unmatched: 7. Germline CDR1 SGDLS, CDR2 YYNGEE. There are 17 residues in the CDR3. The CDR3, as DNA: TGTGCCAGCAGCGTCAACCCCGGGACAGGGGGCAACTATGGCTACACCTTC. Translation: CASSVNPGTGGNYGYTF.

The CDR3 DNA is TGTGCCAGCAGCCCCACACCGAACACTGAAGCTTTCTTT. It codes for CASSPTPNTEAFF. This rearrangement joins TRBV7-9 to TRBJ1-1; D is unclear. This CDR3 contains 13 residues. Germline V gene data show CDR1 as SEHNR and CDR2 as FQNEAQ (reference sequence). The V end lost 5 bases, the J end lost 1 base, and 8 bases lay between the germline ends.

The rearrangement links TRBV4-1 to TRBJ1-1, with a possible D match to TRBD1 (5 bases). The CDR3 sequence is 16 residues long. CDR1 MGHRA and CDR2 YSYEKL come from the germline V gene. The V end was cut by 0 bases, the J end by 0 bases, with 11 bases between. For the CDR3, the DNA is TGCGCCAGCAGCCAAGATACAGGCCTACTGAACACTGAAGCTTTCTTT. This gives the protein CASSQDTGLLNTEAFF.

A note on this clone: Other DNA sequences of this sample code for an identical CDR3. The rearrangement links TRBV7-2 to TRBJ1-2, with D tentatively TRBD1 (5 bases). The CDR3 covers 14 residues. Germline CDR1 is SGHTA and CDR2 is FQGNSA. V dropped 1 base and J dropped 6 bases, with 12 bases sitting between them. CDR3 sequence reads: CASSLGMGGHGYTF. CDR3 nucleotide sequence: TGTGCCAGCAGCTTAGGGATGGGGGGTCATGGCTACACCTTC.

This rearrangement joins TRBV7-9 to TRBJ1-2; a possible D gene is TRBD1 (6 bases). Trimming removed 6 bases at V and 2 bases at J, with 10 bases between. The V gene's germline CDR1 is SEHNR and CDR2 FQNEAQ (reference sequence). This CDR3 has 13 amino acids. The DNA of the CDR3 is TGTGCCAGCAGACAGGGTACCAACTATGGCTACACCTTC. As protein: CASRQGTNYGYTF.

This chain connects TRBV29-1 to TRBJ2-1, with D possibly TRBD1 on 5 matching bases. Germline V gives CDR1 SQVTM, CDR2 ANQGSEA. Trimming removed 3 bases from V and 4 bases from J, with 10 bases in between. The CDR3 is made up of 13 amino acids. DNA of the CDR3: TGCAGCGTTGATCGACAGCAATACAATGAGCAGTTCTTC. It codes for CSVDRQQYNEQFF.

V usage is TRBV27 and J usage is TRBJ1-2; 7 positions agree with TRBD1. The CDR3 runs to 14 residues. V lost 2 bases, J lost 3 bases, and 3 bases stayed unmatched. Germline CDR1 reads MNHEY; CDR2 reads SMNVEV (reference sequence). The CDR3: CASSLGGQHYGYTF. The CDR3 nucleotides are TGTGCCAGCAGTTTAGGGGGACAGCACTATGGCTACACCTTC.

At least ten counts were recorded for this clone. Other DNA sequences in the sample encode the same CDR3. This sequence joins TRBV5-4 and TRBJ1-6; a possible D gene is TRBD1 (5 bases). The germline CDR1 and CDR2 sequences are SGHNT and YYREEE (reference sequence). Trimming left V 4 bases short and J 10 bases short, with 18 bases between. The CDR3 totals 15 residues. The CDR3 bases are TGTGCCAGCAGCCAGGGCAGTCCCGTAGCATCACCCCTCCACTTT. Its translation: CASSQGSPVASPLHF.

The rearrangement uses TRBV14 and TRBJ1-1; TRBD1 matches 9 bases. The length of the CDR3 is 15 residues. Germline CDR1 SGHDN, CDR2 FVKESK. V shed 3 bases and J 4 bases; nucleotides not matched to a gene: 6. DNA of the CDR3: TGTGCCAGCAGCCAGGACAGGGGAGGTACCACTGAAGCTTTCTTT. Amino acid sequence: CASSQDRGGTTEAFF.

This clone was seen only once. The V gene is TRBV4-1, the J gene TRBJ2-1; 9 nucleotides align to TRBD1. From germline, CDR1 is MGHRA and CDR2 YSYEKL. The CDR3 length is 14 residues. J was trimmed by 9 bases and V by 4 bases; bases with no gene match: 7. The CDR3 nucleotides read TGCGCCAGCAGCCCAGTCACAGGGGGCTCTGAGCAGTTCTTC. This sequence encodes CASSPVTGGSEQFF.

CDR3 loop: CASSSSGQGYGYTF. CDR3 coding DNA: TGTGCCAGCAGTTCGTCGGGACAGGGGTATGGCTACACCTTC. V usage is TRBV27 and J usage is TRBJ1-2, with TRBD1 identical over 10 bases. The CDR3 loop spans 14 amino acids. Trimming cost V 4 bases and J 5 bases; bases outside gene matches: 4. CDR1 is MNHEY, CDR2 SMNVEV, per germline (reference sequence).

This clone was detected only once. The V call is TRBV5-1, the J call TRBJ1-5, with D perhaps TRBD1 (5 bases). Germline V lookup: CDR1 SGHRS, CDR2 YFSETQ. Trimming shortened V by 4 bases and J by 3 bases, and 11 bases separated the two germline ends. This CDR3 is 14 amino acids long. The CDR3 here is CASSEAGYNQPQHF. CDR3 DNA sequence: TGCGCCAGCAGCGAGGCAGGGTACAATCAGCCCCAGCATTTT.

The chain is built from TRBV4-1 and TRBJ2-5, with D possibly TRBD2 on 5 matching bases. The CDR3 totals 15 residues. Germline loops: CDR1 MGHRA, CDR2 YSYEKL. V lost 1 base, J lost 4 bases, and 13 bases lay in between. The CDR3 DNA reads TGCGCCAGCAGCCAAGGGGCGTACGAGGGAGAGACCCAGTACTTC. It specifies CASSQGAYEGETQYF.